This TCR beta chain was found in a study of T cell repertoires in aging, cancer and after chemotherapy. Findings of the study overall: Rebound thymic output was suggested by rising median generation probability during chemotherapy in each cancer cohort. Loss of evenness, beyond lost richness, contributed to age-related TCR diversity decline in cancer patients. Untreated cancer patients had significantly lower blood TCR diversity than age-matched healthy donors. These repertoire data do not allow conclusions about immunological memory after chemotherapy.

About this clonotype itself: Its cognate antigen is unknown.

Rearranged V-D-J TRB sequences were amplified with a mixed TRB-A/B primer pool. Each CDR3 protein is one row after TCRdb ran MiXCR on the multiplex PCR reads. The table shows about 5,500 distinct CDR3 sequences, with around 30% occurring only once. The germline V gene encodes CDR1 SGHDT and CDR2 YYEEEE. This CDR3 region has 13 residues. V lost 0 bases and J lost 9, with 10 bases in between. Amplification of TCR beta used genomic DNA extracted from peripheral blood. This TCR was recovered from a human donor in good health. This chain connects TRBV5-6 to TRBJ2-1; D is uncertain. Material: blood. CDR3 coding DNA: TGTGCCAGCAGCTTGGATTGGGTGGGTGAGCAGTTCTTC. It yields the protein CASSLDWVGEQFF.